These T cell receptor beta chains were read from a single sample in a study of shared clonotypes between healthy human individuals. Profiling relied on immunoSEQ multiplex PCR, and the TCRdb table lists in-frame clones only, not all of them. The profile covers around 2.1 million clones, with roughly 91% appearing a single time and roughly 1.8% taken by the ten largest. Input material: naive CD8+ T cells from PBMCs. The source is a man aged 18 to 35 in good health. Some clones in this sample may be carry-over from other donors' samples. CDR3s include the opening cysteine and the closing phenylalanine or tryptophan. Fields, in order: clone size, D gene, J gene, V gene, CDR3 DNA, CDR3 protein. A D gene is named only where the DNA matches it firmly. Expanded clones get a size class; other rows say once, few or many, or leave the size out.

abundance: -
d_gene: TRBD2
j_gene: TRBJ2-1
v_gene: TRBV27
CDR3nt: TGTGCCAGCAGTCACTGGATCGGGACTAGCGGAGTCGGCAATGAGCAGTTCTTC
CDR3aa: CASSHWIGTSGVGNEQFF

abundance: -
d_gene: -
j_gene: TRBJ1-5
v_gene: TRBV9
CDR3nt: TGTGCCAGCAGCCCCAGGACGGCCTGGAATCAGCCCCAGCATTTT
CDR3aa: CASSPRTAWNQPQHF

abundance: -
d_gene: -
j_gene: TRBJ2-3
v_gene: TRBV7-9
CDR3nt: TGTGCTACCCTAGGGGTAGCAGGAGATACGCAGTATTTT
CDR3aa: CATLGVAGDTQYF

abundance: -
d_gene: -
j_gene: TRBJ2-7
v_gene: TRBV15
CDR3nt: TGTGCCACCAGCAGAGGGGAGGGGACAGTTCCTTTCGAGCAGTACTTC
CDR3aa: CATSRGEGTVPFEQYF

abundance: -
d_gene: -
j_gene: TRBJ2-1
v_gene: TRBV6-1
CDR3nt: TGTGCCAGCAGTGAAAAAGGGACCCCATGGAATGAGCAGTTCTTC
CDR3aa: CASSEKGTPWNEQFF

abundance: -
d_gene: TRBD1
j_gene: TRBJ2-6
v_gene: TRBV7-9
CDR3nt: TGTGCCAGCAGCCAACCACAGGGGGCTTCTGGGGCCAACGTCCTGACTTTC
CDR3aa: CASSQPQGASGANVLTF

abundance: -
d_gene: -
j_gene: TRBJ2-4
v_gene: TRBV5-6
CDR3nt: TGTGCCAGCAACTCCCAGGGAGTCGCAGACATTCAGTACTTC
CDR3aa: CASNSQGVADIQYF

abundance: -
d_gene: -
j_gene: TRBJ2-7
v_gene: TRBV7-2
CDR3nt: TGTGCCAGCAGCTTAGTGGCGCAGGGGAGTCTCGAGCAGTACTTC
CDR3aa: CASSLVAQGSLEQYF

abundance: -
d_gene: -
j_gene: TRBJ2-7
v_gene: TRBV6-1
CDR3nt: TGTGCCAGCAGTGAATTCCTTGGGACCTACGAGCAGTACTTC
CDR3aa: CASSEFLGTYEQYF

abundance: once
d_gene: -
j_gene: TRBJ1-5
v_gene: TRBV4-2
CDR3nt: TGTGCCAGCAGCCAAGACCGGGGAAGAACAGGACGAGTTAGCAATCAGCCCCAGCATTTT
CDR3aa: CASSQDRGRTGRVSNQPQHF

abundance: -
d_gene: -
j_gene: TRBJ1-3
v_gene: TRBV5-8
CDR3nt: TGTGCCAGCAGCAGACCCCCCCTGGGCACACGAAACACCATATATTTT
CDR3aa: CASSRPPLGTRNTIYF

abundance: -
d_gene: -
j_gene: TRBJ2-1
v_gene: TRBV27
CDR3nt: TGTGCCAGCAGTTTAGGGCCAGGTGCCTACAATGAGCAGTTCTTC
CDR3aa: CASSLGPGAYNEQFF

abundance: -
d_gene: -
j_gene: TRBJ1-5
v_gene: TRBV28
CDR3nt: TGTGCCAGCAGGGGCAATCAGCCCCAGCATTTT
CDR3aa: CASRGNQPQHF

abundance: -
d_gene: TRBD1
j_gene: TRBJ2-7
v_gene: TRBV7-9
CDR3nt: TGTGCCAGCAGCTATACCGGGACAGGCTCGTACGAGCAGTACTTC
CDR3aa: CASSYTGTGSYEQYF

abundance: once
d_gene: -
j_gene: TRBJ2-7
v_gene: TRBV6-5
CDR3nt: TGTGCCAGCAGTTTGGGGACGCTCCCCTACGAGCAGTACTTC
CDR3aa: CASSLGTLPYEQYF

abundance: -
d_gene: -
j_gene: TRBJ1-1
v_gene: TRBV7-3
CDR3nt: TGTGCCAGCAGCTCCAGGACGGGAATGAACACTGAAGCTTTCTTT
CDR3aa: CASSSRTGMNTEAFF

abundance: once
d_gene: -
j_gene: TRBJ1-1
v_gene: TRBV11-3
CDR3nt: TGTGCCAGCAGCGGTCAACAGGGAGTCGGTGGCACTGAAGCTTTCTTT
CDR3aa: CASSGQQGVGGTEAFF